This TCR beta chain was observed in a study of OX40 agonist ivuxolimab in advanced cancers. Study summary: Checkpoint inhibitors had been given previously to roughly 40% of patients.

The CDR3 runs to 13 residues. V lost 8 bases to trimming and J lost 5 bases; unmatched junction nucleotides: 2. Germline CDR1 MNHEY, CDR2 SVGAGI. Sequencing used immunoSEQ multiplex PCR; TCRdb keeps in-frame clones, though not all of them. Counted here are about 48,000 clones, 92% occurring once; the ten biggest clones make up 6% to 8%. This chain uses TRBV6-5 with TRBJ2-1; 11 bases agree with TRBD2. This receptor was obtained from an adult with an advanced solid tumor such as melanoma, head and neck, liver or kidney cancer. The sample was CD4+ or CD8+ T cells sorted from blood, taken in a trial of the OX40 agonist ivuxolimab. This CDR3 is CASLAGGNNEQFF. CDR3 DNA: TGTGCCAGCCTAGCGGGGGGTAACAATGAGCAGTTCTTC.